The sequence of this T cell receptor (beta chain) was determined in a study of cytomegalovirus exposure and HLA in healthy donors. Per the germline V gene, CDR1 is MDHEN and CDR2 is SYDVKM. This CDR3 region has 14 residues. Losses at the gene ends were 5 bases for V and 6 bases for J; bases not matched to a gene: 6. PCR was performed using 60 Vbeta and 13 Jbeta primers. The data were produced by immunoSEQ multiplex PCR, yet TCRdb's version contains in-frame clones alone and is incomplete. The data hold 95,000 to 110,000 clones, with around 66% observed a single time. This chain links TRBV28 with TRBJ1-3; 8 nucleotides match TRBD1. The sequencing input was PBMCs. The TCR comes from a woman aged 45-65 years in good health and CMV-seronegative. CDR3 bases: TGTGCCAGCAGTCCCGGGACAGGCGTAAACACCATATATTTT. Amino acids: CASSPGTGVNTIYF.